The TCR beta chain described here comes from a study of T cell repertoires in cytomegalovirus infection. Overall study: Selected CMV epitopes included recently identified HLA-C-restricted ones as well as well-studied HLA-B-restricted ones. Matching HLA type and CMV infection were both indicated by public TCR beta signatures. Findings of the study overall: Dominant in the ex vivo response were TCR beta clonotypes restricted by HLA-C and specific for CMV. Carriers of CMV plus the relevant HLA were identified by cumulative public TCR beta family frequency.

CDR1 and CDR2 (germline): MGHRA, YSYEKL. This CDR3 contains 15 residues. Unmatched junction bases numbered 6, after V lost 1 base and J lost 8 bases. A few counts support this clonotype. The antigen remains unidentified. TCRdb itself ran the reads through MiXCR, one entry per CDR3 protein. The data show about 270,000 distinct CDR3 sequences, 20% to 25% seen once. The chain couples TRBV4-1 to TRBJ1-3; 9 nucleotides agree with TRBD1. The sequencing here drew on cultured PBMCs, taken from culture after CMV antigen stimulation. The TCR sequence derives from a human donor in good health (CMV status not recorded). Some clones in this sample may be carry-over from other donors' samples. The CDR3 nucleotides are TGCGCCAGCAGCCAAGGGCGGACAGGGGATGACACCATATATTTT. It translates to CASSQGRTGDDTIYF.